The 14 T cell receptor beta chains listed next were all sequenced from one sample in a study of T cell responses to AZD1222 COVID-19 vaccine. The data were produced by immunoSEQ multiplex PCR, yet TCRdb's version contains in-frame clones alone and is incomplete. The sample includes about 59,000 clones, 85% to 90% of them seen just once. The specimen was peripheral blood, collected 28 days after the second AZD1222 dose. Receptors originate from an adult who received the AZD1222 COVID-19 vaccine.

In this sample, this clone turned up once. The sample has other DNA sequences that encode this CDR3 too. The chain joins TRBV9 to TRBJ2-7; 8 nucleotides agree with TRBD1. Germline V gene data show CDR1 as SGDLS and CDR2 as YYNGEE. CDR3 length: 14 residues. Trimming removed 0 bases from V and 4 bases from J; junction bases left unmatched: 3. CDR3 region: CASSVATGGYEQYF. The CDR3 nucleotides are TGTGCCAGCAGCGTAGCTACAGGGGGGTACGAGCAGTACTTC.

This clone was counted a single time. This chain links TRBV19 with TRBJ2-2; D is perhaps TRBD1 or TRBD2 (5 bases each). This CDR3 comprises 15 residues. V shed 3 bases and J shed 8 bases, with 16 bases lying between them. In germline, CDR1 is LNHDA, CDR2 SQIVND (reference sequence). CDR3 in amino acids: CASSMDPGTSGELFF. CDR3 coding DNA: TGTGCCAGTAGTATGGACCCGGGGACGTCGGGGGAGCTGTTTTTT.

This clone showed up just a few times. The rearrangement joins TRBV15 to TRBJ2-1; 7 bases map to TRBD2. The germline V gene encodes CDR1 LNHNV and CDR2 YYDKDF (reference sequence). This CDR3 is built from 15 residues. The junction had 4 bases not matched to a gene; V was cut back by 0 bases and J by 5 bases. As DNA, the CDR3 is TGTGCCACCAGCAGAGATTTGCGGGAGAACAATGAGCAGTTCTTC. Translation gives CATSRDLRENNEQFF.

The chain carries TRBV15 and TRBJ2-4, with a possible D match to TRBD2 (5 bases). V lost 1 base and J lost 1, with 20 bases in between. Germline CDR1 and CDR2: LNHNV and YYDKDF (reference sequence). The CDR3 sequence is 19 residues long. CDR3 nucleotides: TGTGCCACCAGCAGAGCACCCCCCGGGGTGACGCTTGCCAAAAACATTCAGTACTTC. It specifies CATSRAPPGVTLAKNIQYF.

The chain uses TRBV29-1 and TRBJ2-7; no clear D. Trimming took 1 base from V and 5 from J, leaving 15 bases between them. Looked up from germline, CDR1 is SQVTM and CDR2 is ANQGSEA. The CDR3 totals 14 residues. The CDR3 reads CSVEGPGRVHEQYF. The DNA for the CDR3 is TGCAGCGTTGAAGGCCCGGGTCGGGTCCACGAGCAGTACTTC.

This chain links TRBV5-8 with TRBJ2-7; 12 bases fit TRBD1. There are 18 residues in the CDR3. Trimming cost V 4 bases and J 5 bases; bases outside gene matches: 16. Germline CDR1 and CDR2: SGHTS and YDEGEE. The CDR3 DNA sequence: TGTGCCAGCAGCCCCGGGACAGGGGGCTCCTGGGGAGGCGACGAGCAGTACTTC. Translated: CASSPGTGGSWGGDEQYF.

This clone was detected once. This chain uses TRBV5-6 with TRBJ2-7; a possible D gene is TRBD1 (5 bases). CDR3 length: 16 residues. The germline CDR1 and CDR2 sequences are SGHDT and YYEEEE. The germline V and J ends were trimmed by 4 bases and 4 bases, with 21 bases remaining between them. CDR3 protein: CASSDTTGSRRYEQYF. The CDR3 DNA reads as TGTGCCAGCAGCGATACCACAGGTTCCCGCCGTTACGAGCAGTACTTC.

The chain has TRBV11-2 and TRBJ2-2; the D gene is possibly TRBD2 (6 bases). CDR1 and CDR2 from the germline V gene are SGHAT and FQNNGV. This CDR3 spans 15 amino acids. The V and J ends lost 3 bases and 4 bases respectively, with 12 bases between them. This chain's CDR3 is CASSLFSGGTGELFF. CDR3 bases: TGTGCCAGCAGCTTGTTCTCCGGGGGCACCGGGGAGCTGTTTTTT.

This clone was observed a single time. The chain is built from TRBV5-1 and TRBJ2-2; D is uncertain. This CDR3 comprises 16 residues. Germline loops: CDR1 SGHRS, CDR2 YFSETQ. With 4 bases removed from V and 0 bases from J, the gap between germline ends came to 13 bases. CDR3 loop: CASSVQGQANTGELFF. CDR3 in DNA: TGCGCCAGCAGCGTACAAGGGCAGGCGAACACCGGGGAGCTGTTTTTT. The full variable domain, completed using reference TRBV5-1 and TRBJ2-2, is KAGVTQTPRYLIKTRGQQVTLSCSPISGHRSVSWYQQTPGQGLQFLFEYFSETQRNKGNFPGRFSGRQFSNSRSEMNVSTLELGDSALYLCASSVQGQANTGELFFGEGSRLTVL.

The chain recombines TRBV10-3 with TRBJ2-7; D may be TRBD2 (5 bases). CDR1 is ENHRY and CDR2 is SYGVKD in the germline V gene. The length of the CDR3 is 12 residues. The V end lost 4 bases, the J end lost 4 bases, and 8 bases lay between the germline ends. CDR3 loop: CAISGSGYEQYF. The CDR3, as DNA: TGTGCCATCAGTGGAAGCGGATACGAGCAGTACTTC.

The rearrangement joins TRBV7-9 to TRBJ2-5; either TRBD1 or TRBD2 may supply D (5 bases each). The V end lost 5 bases, the J end lost 1 base, and 11 bases lay between the germline ends. CDR1 is SEHNR, CDR2 FQNEAQ, per germline (reference sequence). The CDR3 spans 14 residues. DNA for the CDR3: TGTGCCAGCAGCCCGGGGACCCGCCAAGAGACCCAGTACTTC. Translation: CASSPGTRQETQYF.

Here the CDR3 DNA reads TGTGCCAGCAGTACCGACAGGGAATACGGCTACACCTTC. Its translation: CASSTDREYGYTF. The chain carries TRBV12-3 or TRBV12-4 and TRBJ1-2, with 7 bases fitting TRBD1. This CDR3 is 13 amino acids long. V trimming: 5 bases; J trimming: 8 bases; junction bases outside the gene matches: 8.

The count of this clone is one. The V gene is TRBV4-3, the J gene TRBJ2-1, with 8 positions matching TRBD2. The length of the CDR3 is 15 residues. With 2 bases clipped from V and 0 bases from J, the junction kept 0 bases outside the gene matches. Germline assignment: CDR1 LGHNA and CDR2 YSLEER. The CDR3 DNA reads as TGCGCCAGCAGCCAAAGCGGGAGCTCCTACAATGAGCAGTTCTTC. This gives the protein CASSQSGSSYNEQFF.

This clone was recorded a few times. The V gene is TRBV5-8, the J gene TRBJ2-1, with a tentative D call TRBD2 (7 bases). V lost 5 bases, J lost 3 bases, and 15 bases lay in between. CDR3 size: 15 residues. The germline V gene has CDR1 SGHTS and CDR2 YDEGEE. As DNA, the CDR3 is TGTGCCAGCAGGGGGGGGGCACACATCTACAATGAGCAGTTCTTC. This gives the protein CASRGGAHIYNEQFF.